This T cell receptor (beta chain) was found in a study of lung T cells in sarcoidosis with Löfgren's syndrome. TCRdb reprocessed the reads with MiXCR, giving one entry per CDR3 protein. The table has tens of thousands of distinct CDR3 sequences, less than 25% seen once. On this clonotype itself: A single base separates this from a much larger clone, so it may be a read error.

This sequence was found in a human donor with sarcoidosis (Löfgren's syndrome or another form), or a control subject (not recorded which). Sequencing used CD4+ T cells from PBMCs.

The CDR3 coding sequence is TGTGCCAGCACTGGACAGGGCTTGACCAATCAGCCCCAGCATTTT. Translated, it gives CASTGQGLTNQPQHF. The chain carries TRBV2 and TRBJ1-5, with 8 bases identical to TRBD1. Germline CDR1 and CDR2: SNHLY and FYNNEI. V shed 7 bases and J 3 bases; nucleotides not matched to a gene: 8. CDR3 length: 15 residues.